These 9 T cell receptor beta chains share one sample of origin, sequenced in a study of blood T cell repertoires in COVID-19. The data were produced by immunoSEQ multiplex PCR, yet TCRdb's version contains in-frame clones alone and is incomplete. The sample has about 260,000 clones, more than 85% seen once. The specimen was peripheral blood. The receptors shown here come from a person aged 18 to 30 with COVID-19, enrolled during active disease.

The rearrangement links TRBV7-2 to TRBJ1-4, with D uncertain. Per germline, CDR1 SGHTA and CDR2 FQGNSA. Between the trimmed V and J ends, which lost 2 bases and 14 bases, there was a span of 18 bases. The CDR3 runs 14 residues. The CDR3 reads CASSLLLISGVLFF. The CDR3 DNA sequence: TGTGCCAGCAGCTTACTACTCATTTCGGGAGTTCTGTTTTTT.

CDR3 nucleotides: TGTGCCAGCAGCTTGGGACAGGCGAACACCGGGGAGCTGTTTTTT. Translated: CASSLGQANTGELFF. The V gene is TRBV7-8, the J gene TRBJ2-2; 8 bases fit TRBD1. The junction had 0 bases not matched to a gene; V was cut back by 3 bases and J by 0 bases. The CDR3 runs 15 residues. CDR1 is SGHVS, CDR2 FQNEAQ, per germline.

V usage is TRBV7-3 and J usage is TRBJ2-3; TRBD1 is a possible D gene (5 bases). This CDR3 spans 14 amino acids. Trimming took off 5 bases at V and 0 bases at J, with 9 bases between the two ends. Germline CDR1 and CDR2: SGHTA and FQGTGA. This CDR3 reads CASSPQGSTDTQYF. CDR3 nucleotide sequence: TGTGCCAGCAGCCCCCAGGGTAGCACAGATACGCAGTATTTT.

The CDR3 nucleotides are TGTGCCAGCAGTGAAGAGGGCGGGAGGTCCTACGAGCAGTACTTC. Translation: CASSEEGGRSYEQYF. The rearrangement uses TRBV6-1 and TRBJ2-7; 8 nucleotides agree with TRBD2. The CDR3 runs 15 residues. Losses at the gene ends were 1 base for V and 1 base for J; bases not matched to a gene: 3. Germline V CDR1 and CDR2: MNHNS, SASEGT.

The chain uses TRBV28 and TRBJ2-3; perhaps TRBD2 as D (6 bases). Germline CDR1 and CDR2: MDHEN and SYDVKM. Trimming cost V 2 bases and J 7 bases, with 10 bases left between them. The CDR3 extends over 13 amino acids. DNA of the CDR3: TGTGCCAGCAGTTTAGGCGGCGGGAATACGCAGTATTTT. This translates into CASSLGGGNTQYF. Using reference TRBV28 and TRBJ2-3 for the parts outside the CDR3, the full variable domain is DVKVTQSSRYLVKRTGEKVFLECVQDMDHENMFWYRQDPGLGLRLIYFSYDVKMKEKGDIPEGYSVSREKKERFSLILESASTNQTSMYLCASSLGGGNTQYFGPGTRLTVL.

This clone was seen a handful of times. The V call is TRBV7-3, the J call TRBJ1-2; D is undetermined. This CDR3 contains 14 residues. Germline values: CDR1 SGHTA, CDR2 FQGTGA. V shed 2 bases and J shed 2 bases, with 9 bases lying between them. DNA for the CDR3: TGTGCCAGCAGCTTAGCAGATCACAACTATGGCTACACCTTC. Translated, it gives CASSLADHNYGYTF. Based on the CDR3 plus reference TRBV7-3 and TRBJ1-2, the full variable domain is GAGVSQTPSNKVTEKGKYVELRCDPISGHTALYWYRQSLGQGPEFLIYFQGTGAADDSGLPNDRFFAVRPEGSVSTLKIQRTERGDSAVYLCASSLADHNYGYTFGSGTRLTVV.

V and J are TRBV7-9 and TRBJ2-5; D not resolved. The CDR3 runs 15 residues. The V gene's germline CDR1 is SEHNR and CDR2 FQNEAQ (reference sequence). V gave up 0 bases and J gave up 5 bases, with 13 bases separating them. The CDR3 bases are TGTGCCAGCAGCTTAGCCACTACCCGATCGGAGACCCAGTACTTC. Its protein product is CASSLATTRSETQYF.

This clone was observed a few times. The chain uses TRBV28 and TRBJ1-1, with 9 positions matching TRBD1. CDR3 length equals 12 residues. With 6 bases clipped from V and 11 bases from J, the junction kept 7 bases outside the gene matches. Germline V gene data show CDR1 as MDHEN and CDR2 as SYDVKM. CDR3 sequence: CASRGTGIWAFF. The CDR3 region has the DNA TGTGCCAGCAGAGGGACAGGGATATGGGCTTTCTTT.

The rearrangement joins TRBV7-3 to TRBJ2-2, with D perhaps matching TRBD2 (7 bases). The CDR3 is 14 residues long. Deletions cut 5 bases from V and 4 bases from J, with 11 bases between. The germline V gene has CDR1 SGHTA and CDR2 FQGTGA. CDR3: CASSPRGATGELFF. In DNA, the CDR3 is TGTGCCAGCAGCCCCCGGGGGGCCACCGGGGAGCTGTTTTTT.